This entry features one TCR beta chain sequence. Its cognate antigen has yet to be identified. No per-base quality is available; no much larger clone lies one base away. The sample comes from a study of beta chain features in type 1 diabetes (dated by TCRdb to the late 2010s). Study-wide context: Mean age, gender distribution, total cell number and subset yield did not differ between patients and healthy donors. Whereas all 28 donors provided naive and central memory subsets, regulatory and stem cell-like memory subsets were isolated from just 8 patients and roughly 8 healthy donors. A total of under 140,000,000 sorted cells were examined across all samples, and the number of cells per subset was strongly correlated with RNA yield. The study compared the TCRB repertoires of sorted circulating CD4+ T cell subsets in recently diagnosed type 1 diabetes patients with those in matched healthy donors. The paper as a whole reports these results and caveats: Naive, central memory and regulatory TCRB repertoires appeared more similar among patients than among healthy donors. Only small numbers of individuals were included in the HLA sub-analyses, which left unresolved whether HLA type had any influence on TCRB rearrangement. Type 1 diabetes patients showed a moderate but significant shortening of TCRB CDR3 length in all four CD4+ subsets. Sequencing cDNA rather than genomic DNA could over-represent highly expressing activated cells, although activation and CD3 levels did not differ between groups. Patients with type 1 diabetes made fewer insertions and deleted more nucleotides at VDJ recombination sites, implying thymic rearrangement abnormalities. Shorter templates might be favored by PCR, yet because patient and control samples were amplified and corrected together, any such skew would affect both groups equally.

All of the isolated RNA was reverse transcribed with the High Capacity cDNA Reverse Transcription Kit, so expressed TCRB transcripts were sequenced. Naive, central memory and regulatory T cell samples underwent deep immunoSEQ sequencing, averaging around 4 million total reads per sample. Sorted cells were lysed in RLT buffer, and RNA was extracted using DNase-treated RNeasy Micro or Mini kits according to cell number. To prevent cross-contamination, every cell subset was processed on its own, while patient and healthy donor samples were processed together. Using the immunoSEQ multiplex PCR, TCRB sequences were amplified from cDNA into 87-bp fragments spanning the CDR3 region. Amplicons were sequenced on the Illumina HiSeq platform. The authors' analysis ran thus. PCR bias was computationally corrected using synthetic template baselines, reads within Hamming distance 2 were collapsed, and singletons that could not be merged were discarded. By aligning reads against IMGT, V, D and J genes, CDR3 length, and insertions or deletions at six rearrangement sites were assigned. Within each subset, clonotype counts were normalized to the number of sorted cells before true diversity and Gini coefficients were calculated with the tcR R package. The overlap coefficient, calculated on TCRB nucleotide sequences, was used to measure repertoire sharing. Out-of-frame TCRB sequences from naive cells were analyzed as a proxy for the pre-selection repertoire. This is the immuneACCESS table as TCRdb keeps it, with only in-frame sequences that have V and J called. A part of the clones is gone; compared with another copy, unresolved V genes explain less than half, and the rest is unexplained. The V and J calls and clone size come from that table; D and trimming were worked out from the DNA. The sample yields under 850,000 clones; around 15% were counted once. The ten largest make up about 0.02% of the sample.

V and J lose 10 bases and 8 bases, and a span of 17 bases separates them. The CDR3 starts with the cysteine, ends with the phenylalanine, and has 13 residues. The DNA shown is the 39-base CDR3, in frame from base 1. The germline V gene gives CDR1 as ENHRY and CDR2 as SYGVKD. Each donor gave one peripheral blood draw, averaging roughly 0.11 L, which was collected into heparinised tubes. Using a panel that included CD45RO, CCR7, CD25, CD127, CD95 and CD27, naive, central memory, regulatory and stem cell-like memory CD4+ T cells were sorted on a BD FACSAria II. Purity was above 95% for every sorted population. PBMCs were isolated right away by Lymphoprep density gradient centrifugation and were stained directly, without culture. So that batch effects would be minimized, each experiment stained and sorted samples in pairs, pairing one healthy donor with one patient.

The V gene is TRBV10-3 and the J gene is TRBJ1-4, and TRBD1 may be the D gene, going by 6 matching bases. This TCR was recovered from a man younger than 35 with type 1 diabetes. The sequencing input was naive CD4+ T cells from blood. In light of the paper, this sample's cell subset or site label describes: true naive CD4+ T cells. The CDR3 corresponds to CATNTGREEKLFF. The DNA reads as follows: TGTGCCACCAATACAGGGCGTGAGGAAAAACTGTTTTTT.